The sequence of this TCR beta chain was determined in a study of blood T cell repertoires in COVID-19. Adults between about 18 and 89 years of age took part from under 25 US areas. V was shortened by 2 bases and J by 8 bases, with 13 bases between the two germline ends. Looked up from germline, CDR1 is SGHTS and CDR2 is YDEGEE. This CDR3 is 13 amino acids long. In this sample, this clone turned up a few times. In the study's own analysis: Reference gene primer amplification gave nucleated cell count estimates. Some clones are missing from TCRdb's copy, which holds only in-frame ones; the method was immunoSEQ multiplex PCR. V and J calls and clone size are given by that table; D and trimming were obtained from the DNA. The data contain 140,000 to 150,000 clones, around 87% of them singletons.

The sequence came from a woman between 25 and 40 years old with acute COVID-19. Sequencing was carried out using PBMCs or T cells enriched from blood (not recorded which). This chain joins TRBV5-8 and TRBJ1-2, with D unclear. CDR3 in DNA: TGTGCCAGCAGCTTTCTGCGTTCCGCGGGCTACACCTTC. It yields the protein CASSFLRSAGYTF.